These 3 T cell receptor beta chains share one sample of origin, sequenced in a study of early T cells in non-severe SARS-CoV-2 infection. TCRdb recomputed calls from the 5' RACE reads with MiXCR, one row per CDR3 protein. The sample has about 69,000 distinct CDR3 sequences, about 9% seen once; the top ten hold 5.9%. Sequenced input: whole blood. These TCRs come from an adult who was a healthcare worker with PCR-confirmed SARS-CoV-2 infection or an uninfected control (not recorded which).

The chain couples TRBV11-2 to TRBJ2-7; D is possibly TRBD2 (5 bases). Trimming stripped 7 bases from V and 7 bases from J, with 17 bases between. The germline CDR1 and CDR2 sequences are SGHAT and FQNNGV. This CDR3 has 13 residues. Written as DNA, the CDR3 is TGTGCCAGCACCCCGTCGAGGGTTGGGGAGCAGTACTTC. This encodes CASTPSRVGEQYF.

This clonotype was counted at least ten times. The chain is built from TRBV20-1 and TRBJ2-3; TRBD2 is a possible D gene (6 bases). The CDR3 extends over 13 amino acids. Germline V gene sequence: CDR1 DFQATT, CDR2 SNEGSKA (reference sequence). V dropped 7 bases and J dropped 1 base, with 12 bases sitting between them. The CDR3 DNA is TGCAGTGTCGCGGGGCGGGGCACAGATACGCAGTATTTT. Translated: CSVAGRGTDTQYF.

The chain links TRBV9 to TRBJ1-1; D not certain. The length of the CDR3 is 13 residues. Trimming pared 4 bases from V and 5 bases from J, leaving 12 bases between. The germline CDR1 and CDR2 sequences are SGDLS and YYNGEE. This chain's CDR3 is CASSLALGTEAFF. The CDR3 DNA reads as TGTGCCAGCAGCCTTGCCCTAGGGACTGAAGCTTTCTTT.